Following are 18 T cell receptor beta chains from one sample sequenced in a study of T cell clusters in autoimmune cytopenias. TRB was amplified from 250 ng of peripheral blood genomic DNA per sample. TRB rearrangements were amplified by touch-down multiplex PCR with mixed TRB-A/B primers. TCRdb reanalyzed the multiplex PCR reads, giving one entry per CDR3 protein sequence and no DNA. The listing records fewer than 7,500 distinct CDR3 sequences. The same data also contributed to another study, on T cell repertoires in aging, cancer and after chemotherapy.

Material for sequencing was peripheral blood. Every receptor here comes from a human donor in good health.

CDR3 residues: CAWSQGAGSPLHF. The chain links TRBV30 to TRBJ1-6; TCRdb calls TRBD1, which cannot be checked without DNA. This CDR3 is 13 amino acids long. The V gene's germline CDR1 is GTSNPN and CDR2 SVGIG (reference sequence).

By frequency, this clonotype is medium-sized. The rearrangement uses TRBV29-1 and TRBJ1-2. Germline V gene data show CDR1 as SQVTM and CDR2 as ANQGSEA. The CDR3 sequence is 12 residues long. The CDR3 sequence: CSVDRLGYGYTF.

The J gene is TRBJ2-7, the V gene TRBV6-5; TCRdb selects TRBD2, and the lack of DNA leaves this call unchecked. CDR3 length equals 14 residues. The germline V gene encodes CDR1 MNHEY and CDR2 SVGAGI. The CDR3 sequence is CASSYEVPSDEQYF.

This chain's CDR3 is CASSPPAGDGSYEQYF. This chain links TRBV18 with TRBJ2-7; absent DNA, TCRdb's TRBD1 call cannot be checked. CDR1 KGHSH and CDR2 LQKENI come from the germline V gene. This CDR3 region has 16 residues.

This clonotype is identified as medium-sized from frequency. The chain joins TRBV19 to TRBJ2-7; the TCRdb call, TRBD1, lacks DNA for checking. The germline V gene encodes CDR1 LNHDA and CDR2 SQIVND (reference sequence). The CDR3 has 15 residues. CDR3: CASSRTGGPKYEQYF. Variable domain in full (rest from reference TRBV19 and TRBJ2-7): DGGITQSPKYLFRKEGQNVTLSCEQNLNHDAMYWYRQDPGQGLRLIYYSQIVNDFQKGDIAEGYSVSREKKESFPLTVTSAQKNPTAFYLCASSRTGGPKYEQYFGPGTRLTVT.

This chain's CDR3 is CASSFGTSGRTDTQYF. The chain has TRBV7-9 and TRBJ2-3. Germline lookup yields CDR1 SEHNR and CDR2 FQNEAQ (reference sequence). The CDR3 contains 16 residues.

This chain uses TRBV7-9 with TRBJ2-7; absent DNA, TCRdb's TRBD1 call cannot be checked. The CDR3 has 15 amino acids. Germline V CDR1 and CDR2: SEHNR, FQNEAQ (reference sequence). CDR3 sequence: CASSLQGPLTYEQYF. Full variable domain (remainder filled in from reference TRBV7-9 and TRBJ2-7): DTGVSQNPRHKITKRGQNVTFRCDPISEHNRLYWYRQTLGQGPEFLTYFQNEAQLEKSRLLSDRFSAERPKGSFSTLEIQRTEQGDSAMYLCASSLQGPLTYEQYFGPGTRLTVT.

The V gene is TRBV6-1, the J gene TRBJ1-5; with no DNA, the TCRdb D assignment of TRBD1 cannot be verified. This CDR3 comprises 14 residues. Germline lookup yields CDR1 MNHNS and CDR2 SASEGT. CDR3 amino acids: CASRDNRGDQPQHF.

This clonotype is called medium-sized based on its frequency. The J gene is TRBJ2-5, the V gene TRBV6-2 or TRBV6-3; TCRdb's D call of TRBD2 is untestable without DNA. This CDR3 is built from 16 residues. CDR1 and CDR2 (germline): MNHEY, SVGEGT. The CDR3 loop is CASSSLAGGAGETQYF.

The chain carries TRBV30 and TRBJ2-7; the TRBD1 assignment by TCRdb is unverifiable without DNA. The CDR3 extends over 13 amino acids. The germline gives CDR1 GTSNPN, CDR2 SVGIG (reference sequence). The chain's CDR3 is CAQTPSGALGQYF.

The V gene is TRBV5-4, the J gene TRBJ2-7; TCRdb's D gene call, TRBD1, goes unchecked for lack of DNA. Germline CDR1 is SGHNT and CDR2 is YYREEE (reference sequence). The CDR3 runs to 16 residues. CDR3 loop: CASSLRPRDTTYEQYF. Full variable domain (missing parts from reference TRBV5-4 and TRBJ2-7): ETGVTQSPTHLIKTRGQQVTLRCSSQSGHNTVSWYQQALGQGPQFIFQYYREEENGRGNFPPRFSGLQFPNYSSELNVNALELDDSALYLCASSLRPRDTTYEQYFGPGTRLTVT.

The CDR3 loop is CAWRRQGAIGELFF. V usage is TRBV30 and J usage is TRBJ2-2; there is no DNA to check the TCRdb D call of TRBD1. The CDR3 length is 14 residues. Germline CDR1 reads GTSNPN; CDR2 reads SVGIG (reference sequence).

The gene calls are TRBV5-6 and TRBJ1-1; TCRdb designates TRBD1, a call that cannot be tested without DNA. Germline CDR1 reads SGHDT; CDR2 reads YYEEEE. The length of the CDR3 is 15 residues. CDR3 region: CASSLPGFMNTEAFF. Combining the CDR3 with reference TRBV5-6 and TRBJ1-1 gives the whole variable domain DAGVTQSPTHLIKTRGQQVTLRCSPKSGHDTVSWYQQALGQGPQFIFQYYEEEERQRGNFPDRFSGHQFPNYSSELNVNALLLGDSALYLCASSLPGFMNTEAFFGQGTRLTVV.

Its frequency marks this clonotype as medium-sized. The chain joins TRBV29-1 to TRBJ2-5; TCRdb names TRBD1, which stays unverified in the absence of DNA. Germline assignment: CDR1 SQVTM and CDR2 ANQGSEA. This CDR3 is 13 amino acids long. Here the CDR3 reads CSVADRGGETQYF.

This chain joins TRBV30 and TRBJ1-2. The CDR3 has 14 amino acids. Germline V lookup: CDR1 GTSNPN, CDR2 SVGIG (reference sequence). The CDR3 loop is CAWSRMAPTTGYTF.

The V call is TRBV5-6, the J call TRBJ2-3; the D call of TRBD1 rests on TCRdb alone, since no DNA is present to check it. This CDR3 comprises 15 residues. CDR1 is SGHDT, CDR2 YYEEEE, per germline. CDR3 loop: CASSLTLGAQDTQYF.

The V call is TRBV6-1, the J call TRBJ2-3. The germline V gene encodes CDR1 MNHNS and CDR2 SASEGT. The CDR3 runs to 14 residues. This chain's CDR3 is CASRTSDTTDTQYF.

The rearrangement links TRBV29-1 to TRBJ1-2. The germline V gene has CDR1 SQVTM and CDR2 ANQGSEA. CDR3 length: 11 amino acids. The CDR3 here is CSVLDGNGYTF.